The 24 T cell receptor beta chains below come from one sample, sequenced in a study of T cells in pancreatic ductal adenocarcinoma (dated by TCRdb to the late 2010s). The library was produced with the immunoSEQ multiplex PCR assay. In its TCRdb copy, this immuneACCESS table keeps in-frame sequences only and misses some clones. Where compared with another copy, unresolved V genes explain less than half of these, and the others have no known cause. For this sample the table gives over 90,000 clones, of which roughly 96% were detected only once. The ten largest clones represent roughly 3% of the sample. Selected pancreatic ductal adenocarcinoma patients had undergone surgery without neoadjuvant therapy. Sequences were obtained from PBMCs. Every receptor here comes from a human donor with pancreatic ductal adenocarcinoma.

This clone was detected only once. This chain joins TRBV20-1 and TRBJ2-7; D call uncertain. The V and J ends lost 0 bases and 9 bases respectively, with 9 bases between them. This CDR3 spans 11 amino acids. Germline-derived CDR1 and CDR2 are DFQATT and SNEGSKA (reference sequence). CDR3 amino acids: CSAREGLVQYF. The CDR3 DNA reads TGCAGTGCTAGAGAGGGCTTGGTGCAGTACTTC.

The rearrangement joins TRBV7-6 to TRBJ2-1; D might be TRBD2 (5 bases). CDR1 is SGHVS and CDR2 is FNYEAQ in the germline V gene. V gave up 1 base and J gave up 0 bases, with 13 bases separating them. This CDR3 comprises 17 residues. CDR3 region: CASSLGVGESSYNEQFF. The CDR3 DNA sequence: TGTGCCAGCAGCTTAGGTGTTGGGGAGAGCTCCTACAATGAGCAGTTCTTC.

This chain joins TRBV18 and TRBJ2-1, with 10 bases lining up with TRBD1. The ends lost 6 bases at V and 4 bases at J; junction bases unmatched: 6. CDR1 is KGHSH, CDR2 LQKENI, per germline. This CDR3 has 15 amino acids. The CDR3: CASSGTDRGYNEQFF. CDR3 nucleotide sequence: TGTGCCAGCTCCGGGACGGACAGGGGGTACAATGAGCAGTTCTTC.

This clone was picked up one time. The J gene is TRBJ2-7, the V gene TRBV5-1; the D gene is possibly TRBD2 (6 bases). The CDR3 has 16 residues. Trimming stripped 0 bases from V and 2 bases from J, with 15 bases between. Germline V CDR1 and CDR2: SGHRS, YFSETQ. The CDR3 nucleotides read TGCGCCAGCAGCTTGGGTACCGGGAGATGGGCCTACGAGCAGTACTTC. Its protein product is CASSLGTGRWAYEQYF.

For the CDR3, the DNA is TGCGCCAGCAGCATGGACGGAGATCAGCCCCAGCATTTT. The encoded protein is CASSMDGDQPQHF. This rearrangement joins TRBV5-1 to TRBJ1-5, with D hard to call. Germline values: CDR1 SGHRS, CDR2 YFSETQ. The CDR3 runs to 13 residues. The V and J ends lost 4 bases and 5 bases respectively, with 10 bases between them.

The rearrangement links TRBV6-5 to TRBJ2-1, with D unclear. The germline V gene has CDR1 MNHEY and CDR2 SVGAGI. This CDR3 comprises 14 residues. V lost 8 bases, J lost 10 bases, and 21 bases lay in between. For the CDR3, the DNA is TGTGCCAGCGGCGGCCCCGCTGTACTTGGAGAGCAGTTCTTC. Translated: CASGGPAVLGEQFF.

The V and J genes are TRBV5-1 and TRBJ2-2; D might be TRBD2 (5 bases). V lost 0 bases to trimming and J lost 6 bases, with 12 bases between them. There are 15 residues in the CDR3. Germline CDR1 is SGHRS and CDR2 is YFSETQ. The CDR3 protein is CASSLARTQSGELFF. DNA of the CDR3: TGCGCCAGCAGCTTGGCCCGGACTCAATCCGGGGAGCTGTTTTTT.

This clone showed up just once. V usage is TRBV6-5 and J usage is TRBJ2-7; 8 bases map to TRBD2. The CDR3 runs to 13 residues. The V segment lost 2 bases and the J segment 5 bases; nucleotides outside the gene matches: 2. Per germline, CDR1 MNHEY and CDR2 SVGAGI. The CDR3 here is CASSYPGGHEQYF. Here the CDR3 DNA reads TGTGCCAGCAGTTACCCGGGAGGGCACGAGCAGTACTTC.

V is TRBV6-4 and J is TRBJ2-1, with TRBD1 as a possible D gene (5 bases). Trimming stripped 5 bases from V and 9 bases from J, with 8 bases between. The CDR3 has 11 amino acids. Germline V gene sequence: CDR1 MRHNA, CDR2 SNTAGT. The CDR3 DNA reads as TGTGCCAGCAGTTGGCAGGGTGAGCAGTTCTTC. It translates to CASSWQGEQFF.

The chain is built from TRBV29-1 and TRBJ2-5, with D perhaps TRBD2 (5 bases). Germline lookup yields CDR1 SQVTM and CDR2 ANQGSEA. Trimming stripped 7 bases from V and 2 bases from J, with 11 bases between. There are 12 residues in the CDR3. The CDR3 DNA is TGCAGCGCTTCACGAGGGCAAGAGACCCAGTACTTC. Protein sequence: CSASRGQETQYF.

J is TRBJ2-6 and V is TRBV9; the D gene is possibly TRBD1 (6 bases). CDR3 length: 16 amino acids. Trimming took off 4 bases at V and 0 bases at J, with 11 bases between the two ends. The germline gives CDR1 SGDLS, CDR2 YYNGEE. DNA of the CDR3: TGTGCCAGCAGCCCCCAGGACAGCTCTGGGGCCAACGTCCTGACTTTC. Amino acid sequence: CASSPQDSSGANVLTF.

The genes are TRBV28 and TRBJ1-5, with TRBD1 matching over 9 bases. CDR3 length: 15 residues. The V and J ends lost 7 bases and 3 bases, in that order; junction bases with no gene match: 7. The V gene's germline CDR1 is MDHEN and CDR2 SYDVKM. In nucleotides, the CDR3 is TGTGCCAGCAACCGGGACAGGGATTTCAATCAGCCCCAGCATTTT. Protein product: CASNRDRDFNQPQHF. Combining the CDR3 with reference TRBV28 and TRBJ1-5 gives the whole variable domain DVKVTQSSRYLVKRTGEKVFLECVQDMDHENMFWYRQDPGLGLRLIYFSYDVKMKEKGDIPEGYSVSREKKERFSLILESASTNQTSMYLCASNRDRDFNQPQHFGDGTRLSIL.

This rearrangement joins TRBV19 to TRBJ2-7; weak D call: TRBD2 (5 bases). Germline V gives CDR1 LNHDA, CDR2 SQIVND (reference sequence). V lost 3 bases and J 4 bases, leaving 16 bases between the germline ends. This CDR3 has 15 residues. CDR3 bases: TGTGCCAGTAGTATTGGTAGCGAGGGATTTTACGAGCAGTACTTC. It yields the protein CASSIGSEGFYEQYF.

V is TRBV28 and J is TRBJ1-2, with 9 positions matching TRBD1. CDR1 MDHEN and CDR2 SYDVKM come from the germline V gene. CDR3 size: 16 residues. The J segment lost 2 bases and the V segment lost 5 bases, leaving 9 bases of the junction unmatched. The CDR3 coding sequence is TGTGCCAGCAGTCTCCCACGACAGGGGGTAAACTATGGCTACACCTTC. Its translation: CASSLPRQGVNYGYTF.

This chain links TRBV5-1 with TRBJ1-4; no clear D. Trimming took off 3 bases at V and 7 bases at J, with 16 bases between the two ends. Germline lookup yields CDR1 SGHRS and CDR2 YFSETQ. The CDR3 spans 15 residues. Written as DNA, the CDR3 is TGCGCCAGCAGCTATCGTGGGGAGAGAAGTGAAAAACTGTTTTTT. It is translated as CASSYRGERSEKLFF.

This sequence joins TRBV5-1 and TRBJ2-1; 9 bases are shared with TRBD1. J was trimmed by 7 bases and V by 5 bases; bases with no gene match: 10. The germline V gene encodes CDR1 SGHRS and CDR2 YFSETQ. The CDR3 extends over 15 amino acids. The CDR3 loop is CASSPGTGFMNEQFF. The CDR3 region has the DNA TGCGCCAGCAGTCCTGGGACAGGGTTTATGAATGAGCAGTTCTTC.

The chain has TRBV20-1 and TRBJ2-3; D unclear. Germline assignment: CDR1 DFQATT and CDR2 SNEGSKA (reference sequence). The germline V and J ends were trimmed by 4 bases and 6 bases, with 8 bases remaining between them. This CDR3 region has 11 residues. In DNA form, the CDR3 reads TGCAGTGCTATACCTACGGATACGCAGTATTTT. Amino acids: CSAIPTDTQYF.

This clone was seen a single time. CDR3 loop: CASSLFRGPVNEQFF. CDR3 nucleotides: TGTGCCAGCAGTTTATTTCGCGGGCCGGTTAATGAGCAGTTCTTC. The rearrangement links TRBV28 to TRBJ2-1; D perhaps matches TRBD2 (5 bases). Per germline, CDR1 MDHEN and CDR2 SYDVKM. Between the trimmed V and J ends, which lost 1 base and 7 bases, there was a span of 14 bases. CDR3 size: 15 residues.

The V call is TRBV18, the J call TRBJ1-5, with 7 bases matching TRBD1. The ends lost 5 bases at V and 5 bases at J; junction bases unmatched: 6. This CDR3 spans 14 amino acids. Germline loops: CDR1 KGHSH, CDR2 LQKENI. The CDR3 sequence is CASSRNRGDQPQHF. For the CDR3, the DNA is TGTGCCAGCTCAAGGAACAGGGGCGATCAGCCCCAGCATTTT. The full variable domain, in which reference TRBV18 and TRBJ1-5 provide the parts outside the CDR3, is NAGVMQNPRHLVRRRGQEARLRCSPMKGHSHVYWYRQLPEEGLKFMVYLQKENIIDESGMPKERFSAEFPKEGPSILRIQQVVRGDSAAYFCASSRNRGDQPQHFGDGTRLSIL.

The chain links TRBV30 to TRBJ2-4; 7 nucleotides match TRBD1. The V and J ends lost 3 bases and 8 bases, in that order; junction bases with no gene match: 10. The CDR3 runs 14 residues. Germline V gene lookup returns CDR1 GTSNPN and CDR2 SVGIG (reference sequence). The CDR3 loop reads CAWRDREGLYIQYF. The CDR3 DNA reads as TGTGCCTGGAGAGACAGGGAAGGTTTATACATTCAGTACTTC.

The chain recombines TRBV5-4 with TRBJ2-7; D not resolved. Per the germline V gene, CDR1 is SGHNT and CDR2 is YYREEE (reference sequence). CDR3 size: 13 residues. Trimming removed 2 bases at V and 7 bases at J, with 13 bases between. The CDR3 sequence is CASSLLLVNEQYF. CDR3 coding DNA: TGTGCCAGCAGCTTACTTCTGGTTAATGAGCAGTACTTC.

J is TRBJ2-2 and V is TRBV2; no firm D call. Germline V gene sequence: CDR1 SNHLY, CDR2 FYNNEI. V dropped 5 bases and J dropped 0 bases, with 7 bases sitting between them. The length of the CDR3 is 14 residues. Written as DNA, the CDR3 is TGTGCCAGCAGTTATTTAGCGAACACCGGGGAGCTGTTTTTT. As protein: CASSYLANTGELFF.

This chain links TRBV7-2 with TRBJ2-5; maybe TRBD1 (5 bases). The CDR3 covers 15 residues. V dropped 1 base and J dropped 7 bases, with 16 bases sitting between them. Germline V gene sequence: CDR1 SGHTA, CDR2 FQGNSA. Here the CDR3 reads CASSLGRAGFGTQYF. CDR3 coding DNA: TGTGCCAGCAGCTTAGGTCGGGCAGGGTTCGGGACCCAGTACTTC.

The gene calls are TRBV4-3 and TRBJ2-1; D call uncertain. Germline CDR1 and CDR2: LGHNA and YSLEER. The CDR3 has 12 amino acids. V lost 1 base and J lost 10, with 8 bases in between. The CDR3, as DNA: TGCGCCAGCAGCCAAGTTCGGTCAGAGCAGTTCTTC. The encoded protein is CASSQVRSEQFF.